This T cell receptor (beta chain) was recorded in a study of blood T cell repertoires in COVID-19 (dated by TCRdb to about 2020). Regarding the research as a whole: The collaborator samples originated in the United States, Italy and Spain and spanned the acute and convalescent phases of COVID-19. The material from the prospective study consisted of cDNA or gDNA derived from T cells, B-cell-depleted T cells, or PBMCs. Deeply sampled blood TCRbeta repertoires from subjects exposed to, actively infected with, or recovered from COVID-19 were included in the dataset. The repertoires were released in a freely available public database meant as a resource for research on the immune response to SARS-CoV-2. Samples were obtained from the ongoing ImmuneRACE study (first 160 participants) and from about 1,300 subjects provided by 6 global collaborators. The sample metadata nearly always contained a de-identified subject ID, COVID-19 status, age in years and sex. Where available, HLA class I and class II types were taken from metadata supplied by the sample provider and were not determined by assay-based typing. Results the study describes overall, beyond this receptor: Clinical and demographic metadata were provided uncurated, with the amount varying by source and participant.

The germline V and J ends show losses of 1 base and 7 bases respectively, and no gene match explains 9 bases of the junction. The CDR3 runs 15 residues from the cysteine to the phenylalanine. Only the CDR3 DNA stays, 45 bases, in frame from base 1. The germline V gene (reference sequence) provides CDR1 MNHEY and CDR2 SMNVEV. Points on this clone: What antigen it recognizes has not been identified. Base qualities were left out, and no much larger clone turns up one base away.

The collaborating institutions used their own protocols to collect whole blood in K2EDTA tubes. For TCRbeta analysis, collaborators shipped samples as frozen whole blood, isolated PBMCs, or DNA extracted from either of those sample types. TCRbeta CDR3 regions were amplified from genomic DNA by means of the immunoSEQ Assay, a bias-controlled multiplex PCR. In the paper's pipeline: Nucleated cell counts per sample were estimated from amplification of reference gene primers within the assay. To quantify the absolute abundance of each unique TCRbeta CDR3 rearrangement, sequence reads were collapsed and filtered. Productive Simpson clonality was computed per sample as the square root of Simpson's diversity index over productive rearrangements. In its TCRdb copy, this immuneACCESS table keeps in-frame sequences only and misses some clones. Where compared with another copy, unresolved V genes explain less than half of these, and the others have no known cause. The V and J calls and clone size were taken over from that table, and D and trimming were inferred from the DNA. The sample profile shows around 150,000 clones; about three quarters of them were found once. The ten largest make up 16% of the sample.

The sample comprised peripheral blood. Recombination linked TRBV27 to TRBJ1-1, and TRBD1 matches 7 of the central bases. The sequence was obtained from a man aged 50-59 years with acute or convalescent COVID-19. The nucleotide sequence is TGTGCCAGCAGTTTATTGACGACACAGGGGTTTGAAGCTTTCTTT. This sequence encodes CASSLLTTQGFEAFF.